The entry below gives a single TCR beta chain sequence along with its context. The antigen is undetermined. The CDR3 runs 11 residues. The V gene's germline CDR1 is DFQATT and CDR2 SNEGSKA (reference sequence). Via CD45RO/CCR7/CD25/CD127/CD95/CD27, cells of the CD4+ naive, central memory, regulatory and stem cell-like memory subsets were sorted. The whole isolated RNA underwent reverse transcription, so sequencing captured expressed TCRB transcripts. Using immunoSEQ multiplex PCR, the repertoire was profiled, and TCRdb retains in-frame clones only, with some absent. Altogether under 350,000 clones are present, around 22% being singletons, with the ten largest covering around 0.011%. This entry is derived from a study of beta chain features in type 1 diabetes. Study at large: Healthy donors, compared against patients, showed similar age, gender and cell yields. Investigators examined 107,917,701 sorted cells across all samples. Overall study results and limits: Among patients with Type 1 diabetes, TCRB CDR3s were moderately but significantly shorter in every one of the four CD4+ subsets.

This TCR derives from a woman in her twenties or thirties with type 1 diabetes. The genes are TRBV20-1 and TRBJ1-2; TRBD1 aligns across 9 bases. Input material: naive CD4+ T cells from blood. Written as DNA, the CDR3 is TGCAGCGGACAGGGGAACTATGGCTACACCTTC. Translated, it gives CSGQGNYGYTF.